The rows below give T cell receptor beta chains drawn from one sample of a study of cytomegalovirus exposure and HLA in healthy donors. Some clones are missing from TCRdb's copy, which holds only in-frame ones; the method was immunoSEQ multiplex PCR. The table records 180,000 or so clones, 77% of them present only once. Sequencing was performed on PBMCs. The source of these receptors is a man younger than 35 in good health and CMV-seronegative. CDR3s include the opening cysteine and the closing phenylalanine or tryptophan. The D gene is left open where the match is weak. Some rows have no size entry. The others give once, few or many, or a class for an expanded clone.

V: TRBV5-6
J: TRBJ2-7
size: -
D: TRBD2
CDR3: CASSGGTRGEQYF
DNA: TGTGCCAGCTCCGGCGGGACTAGAGGCGAGCAGTACTTC

V: TRBV6-5
J: TRBJ1-2
size: -
D: -
CDR3: CASSPRPSPGGYTF
DNA: TGTGCCAGCAGTCCGCGGCCATCCCCGGGTGGCTACACCTTC

V: TRBV14
J: TRBJ1-1
size: once
D: -
CDR3: CASSQEVARAAFF
DNA: TGTGCCAGCAGCCAAGAGGTCGCCAGGGCGGCTTTCTTT

V: TRBV6-5
J: TRBJ1-1
size: -
D: TRBD1
CDR3: CASSPDRGSTEAFF
DNA: TGTGCCAGCAGCCCGGACAGGGGGTCCACTGAAGCTTTCTTT

V: TRBV28
J: TRBJ2-7
size: -
D: -
CDR3: CASRAQGSKYEQYF
DNA: TGTGCCAGCAGGGCACAGGGCTCAAAATACGAGCAGTACTTC

V: TRBV28
J: TRBJ2-1
size: -
D: TRBD2
CDR3: CASSGYGTSGRAVNEQFF
DNA: TGTGCCAGCAGTGGATACGGGACTAGCGGGAGGGCCGTAAATGAGCAGTTCTTC

V: TRBV6-1
J: TRBJ1-1
size: few
D: -
CDR3: CASSPTENTEAFF
DNA: TGTGCCAGCAGCCCCACAGAGAACACTGAAGCTTTCTTT

V: TRBV10-3
J: TRBJ1-1
size: -
D: TRBD1
CDR3: CAISEMTGGNTEAFF
DNA: TGTGCCATCAGTGAAATGACAGGGGGGAACACTGAAGCTTTCTTT

V: TRBV2
J: TRBJ1-2
size: few
D: -
CDR3: CASSQQANYGYTF
DNA: TGTGCCAGCAGTCAACAGGCTAACTATGGCTACACCTTC

V: TRBV7-9
J: TRBJ1-2
size: -
D: TRBD1
CDR3: CASSSGQGRGYTF
DNA: TGTGCCAGCAGCTCAGGACAGGGCCGTGGCTACACCTTC

V: TRBV29-1
J: TRBJ2-7
size: -
D: TRBD2
CDR3: CSVSGGSGGLAYEQYF
DNA: TGCAGCGTGTCGGGGGGGTCCGGTGGGCTAGCGTACGAGCAGTACTTC

V: TRBV5-6
J: TRBJ2-3
size: few
D: -
CDR3: CASQGVLSLDTQYF
DNA: TGTGCCAGCCAAGGAGTCTTAAGCCTAGATACGCAGTATTTT

V: TRBV7-3
J: TRBJ2-7
size: -
D: -
CDR3: CASSPWWGQGRLVYEQYF
DNA: TGTGCCAGCAGCCCCTGGTGGGGGCAAGGGCGGTTGGTATACGAGCAGTACTTC

V: TRBV11-2
J: TRBJ2-3
size: -
D: TRBD2
CDR3: CASSFVVAGPSVDTQYF
DNA: TGTGCCAGCAGCTTTGTGGTAGCGGGGCCTTCAGTAGATACGCAGTATTTT

V: TRBV7-2
J: TRBJ2-1
size: -
D: TRBD1
CDR3: CASSLLQGAYNEQFF
DNA: TGTGCCAGCAGCTTATTACAGGGGGCCTACAATGAGCAGTTCTTC

V: TRBV7-9
J: TRBJ2-5
size: -
D: TRBD1
CDR3: CASSAGTGETQYF
DNA: TGTGCCAGCAGCGCAGGGACAGGGGAGACCCAGTACTTC

V: TRBV25-1
J: TRBJ2-1
size: -
D: TRBD2
CDR3: CASSRGLAVSYNEQFF
DNA: TGTGCCAGCAGTCGAGGACTAGCGGTCTCCTACAATGAGCAGTTCTTC

V: TRBV5-8
J: TRBJ1-2
size: -
D: -
CDR3: CASSSWGHQEGYTF
DNA: TGTGCCAGCAGCTCATGGGGGCATCAGGAAGGCTACACCTTC

V: TRBV28
J: TRBJ2-1
size: -
D: -
CDR3: CASSLISQGEFF
DNA: TGTGCCAGCAGTTTAATCTCCCAGGGTGAGTTCTTC

V: TRBV29-1
J: TRBJ2-2
size: -
D: TRBD1
CDR3: CSVPGTGIPGELFF
DNA: TGCAGCGTGCCCGGGACAGGGATTCCCGGGGAGCTGTTTTTT

V: TRBV28
J: TRBJ2-3
size: -
D: -
CDR3: CASSLFGRVGDTQYF
DNA: TGTGCCAGCAGTTTATTCGGCAGGGTGGGAGATACGCAGTATTTT

V: TRBV11-3
J: TRBJ1-1
size: -
D: -
CDR3: CASSLDFNTEAFF
DNA: TGTGCCAGCAGCTTAGACTTTAACACTGAAGCTTTCTTT

V: TRBV15
J: TRBJ2-3
size: -
D: TRBD2
CDR3: CATSREGLAGGSTDTQYF
DNA: TGTGCCACCAGCAGAGAGGGCCTAGCGGGAGGAAGCACAGATACGCAGTATTTT

V: TRBV6-5
J: TRBJ1-2
size: -
D: TRBD1
CDR3: CASRQFTGTGGYTF
DNA: TGTGCCAGCAGACAATTCACCGGGACAGGGGGCTACACCTTC

V: TRBV11-3
J: TRBJ2-2
size: -
D: -
CDR3: CASSAAGPGELFF
DNA: TGTGCCAGCAGCGCCGCGGGGCCCGGGGAGCTGTTTTTT

V: TRBV12-5
J: TRBJ2-1
size: once
D: -
CDR3: CASGFVGHPNNEQFF
DNA: TGTGCTAGTGGTTTCGTGGGACACCCGAACAATGAGCAGTTCTTC

V: TRBV7-2
J: TRBJ2-3
size: -
D: -
CDR3: CASSLAREGTQYF
DNA: TGTGCCAGCAGCTTAGCGCGGGAAGGTACGCAGTATTTT

V: TRBV18
J: TRBJ2-5
size: -
D: -
CDR3: CASSPRLEETQYF
DNA: TGTGCCAGCTCACCCCGACTGGAAGAGACCCAGTACTTC

V: TRBV27
J: TRBJ2-5
size: -
D: -
CDR3: CASSFGAAETQYF
DNA: TGTGCCAGCAGTTTTGGTGCTGCGGAGACCCAGTACTTC

V: TRBV19
J: TRBJ1-5
size: -
D: -
CDR3: CASTTVTRSNQPQHF
DNA: TGTGCCAGTACCACCGTGACACGCAGCAATCAGCCCCAGCATTTT

V: TRBV7-9
J: TRBJ1-1
size: few
D: TRBD1
CDR3: CASSTYRDRGTEAFF
DNA: TGTGCCAGCAGCACGTACCGGGACAGGGGGACTGAAGCTTTCTTT

V: TRBV6-6
J: TRBJ1-2
size: -
D: TRBD1
CDR3: CASSYAGTGGNYGYTF
DNA: TGTGCCAGCAGTTACGCCGGGACAGGGGGGAACTATGGCTACACCTTC

V: TRBV19
J: TRBJ2-3
size: -
D: -
CDR3: CARAALLSTDTQYF
DNA: TGTGCCAGAGCGGCCCTACTCAGCACAGATACGCAGTATTTT

V: TRBV4-3
J: TRBJ2-7
size: -
D: TRBD1
CDR3: CASSQAAGTDSYEQYF
DNA: TGCGCCAGCAGCCAAGCAGCCGGGACAGACTCCTACGAGCAGTACTTC

V: TRBV6-5
J: TRBJ1-2
size: -
D: -
CDR3: CASSPGAYGYTF
DNA: TGTGCCAGCAGCCCGGGAGCCTATGGCTACACCTTC

V: TRBV2
J: TRBJ2-5
size: -
D: TRBD1
CDR3: CASSGRGLRETQYF
DNA: TGTGCCAGCAGTGGCAGGGGGCTTCGAGAGACCCAGTACTTC

V: TRBV18
J: TRBJ2-2
size: -
D: TRBD2
CDR3: CASSRIRLAGGETGELFF
DNA: TGTGCCAGCTCTCGCATACGACTAGCGGGAGGTGAAACCGGGGAGCTGTTTTTT

V: TRBV2
J: TRBJ2-1
size: -
D: TRBD2
CDR3: CASSKAGQREQFF
DNA: TGTGCCAGCAGTAAAGCGGGGCAAAGGGAGCAGTTCTTC

V: TRBV7-9
J: TRBJ1-4
size: -
D: TRBD1
CDR3: CASSPLGQSSEKLFF
DNA: TGTGCCAGCAGCCCCCTGGGACAGTCCTCTGAAAAACTGTTTTTT

V: TRBV6-1
J: TRBJ1-1
size: -
D: -
CDR3: CASSDPGGFTEAFF
DNA: TGTGCCAGCAGTGATCCGGGTGGGTTCACTGAAGCTTTCTTT

V: TRBV14
J: TRBJ2-1
size: -
D: -
CDR3: CASSQGYLTAEQFF
DNA: TGTGCCAGCAGCCAAGGGTACTTGACAGCCGAGCAGTTCTTC

V: TRBV19
J: TRBJ2-7
size: -
D: TRBD1
CDR3: CASSPGTGGKYEQYF
DNA: TGTGCCAGTAGTCCTGGGACAGGGGGCAAATACGAGCAGTACTTC

V: TRBV18
J: TRBJ2-7
size: -
D: -
CDR3: CASQDRRGGYEQYF
DNA: TGTGCCAGCCAAGACCGGCGGGGTGGTTACGAGCAGTACTTC

V: TRBV28
J: TRBJ1-4
size: few
D: -
CDR3: CASSSPLRTNEKLFF
DNA: TGTGCCAGCTCATCCCCCCTCAGAACTAATGAAAAACTGTTTTTT

V: TRBV5-1
J: TRBJ2-3
size: -
D: TRBD1
CDR3: CASSYWTGGTDTQYF
DNA: TGCGCCAGCAGCTACTGGACAGGGGGCACAGATACGCAGTATTTT

V: TRBV7-2
J: TRBJ1-1
size: -
D: -
CDR3: CASSLDRRLNTEAFF
DNA: TGTGCCAGCAGCTTAGATCGGCGGCTGAACACTGAAGCTTTCTTT

V: TRBV7-6
J: TRBJ2-7
size: -
D: -
CDR3: CASSLGNEQYF
DNA: TGTGCCAGCAGCTTGGGCAACGAGCAGTACTTC